This T cell receptor beta chain was sequenced for a study of cytomegalovirus exposure and HLA in healthy donors. Broader study findings: Later examination showed HLA-associated TCR beta chains had greater clonal expansion than equally common others. Later findings reportedly placed an Asian-associated ancestry cluster below the roughly 700-donor mean for N-insertions.

This CDR3 is built from 13 residues. V dropped 8 bases and J dropped 8 bases, with 18 bases sitting between them. Germline lookup yields CDR1 MDHEN and CDR2 SYDVKM. PCR amplification relied on 60 Vbeta primers (plus 13 Jbeta primers). Profiled with immunoSEQ multiplex PCR; TCRdb holds only in-frame clones, not every one. The repertoire includes approximately 160,000 clones, around 83% of them detected once, and roughly 4% sits in the top ten. Details on this clone: The antigen is not known.

What was sequenced was PBMCs. The TCR comes from a man aged 50 or older in good health and CMV-seropositive. This rearrangement joins TRBV28 to TRBJ1-1; weak D call: TRBD1 (6 bases). This CDR3 reads CASRPGTFSEAFF. CDR3 coding DNA: TGTGCCAGCCGACCTGGGACATTTTCCGAAGCTTTCTTT.